This note documents a single T cell receptor beta chain sequence. Its antigen is unidentified. Produced via immunoSEQ multiplex PCR; TCRdb's table is partial and in-frame only. The repertoire has about 120,000 clones, roughly nine tenths of them found once; the top ten carry 2.5% to 3%. The entry originates in a study of T cell responses to AZD1222 COVID-19 vaccine. Study-wide results and limits: Recipients of AZD1222 seropositive at baseline numbered only 6 or 7. Regions left unmutated in variants are reportedly the target of nearly half of spike-specific TCRs.

Germline loops: CDR1 WNHNN, CDR2 SYGVQD (reference sequence). The CDR3 has 11 residues. V gave up 3 bases and J gave up 4 bases, with 4 bases separating them. This specimen was peripheral blood, taken on day 0 of AZD1222 vaccination. This TCR derives from an adult in good health. The chain joins TRBV10-1 to TRBJ2-7, with D unresolved. CDR3 sequence reads: CASSDMYEQYF. The CDR3 DNA sequence: TGCGCCAGCAGTGATATGTACGAGCAGTACTTC.